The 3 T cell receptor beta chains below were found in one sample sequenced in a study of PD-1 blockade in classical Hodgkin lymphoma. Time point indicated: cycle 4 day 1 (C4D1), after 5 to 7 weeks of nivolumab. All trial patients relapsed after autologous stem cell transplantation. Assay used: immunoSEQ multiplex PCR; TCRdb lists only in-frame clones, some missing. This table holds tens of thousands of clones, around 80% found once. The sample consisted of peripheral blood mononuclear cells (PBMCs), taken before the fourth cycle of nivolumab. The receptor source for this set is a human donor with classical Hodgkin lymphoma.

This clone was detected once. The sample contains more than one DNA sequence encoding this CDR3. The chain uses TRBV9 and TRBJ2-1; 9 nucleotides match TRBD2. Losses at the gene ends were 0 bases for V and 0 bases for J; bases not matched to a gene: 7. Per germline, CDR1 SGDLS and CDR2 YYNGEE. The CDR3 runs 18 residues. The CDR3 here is CASSVGLAGPSSYNEQFF. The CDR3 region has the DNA TGTGCCAGCAGCGTAGGGCTAGCGGGGCCCAGCTCCTACAATGAGCAGTTCTTC.

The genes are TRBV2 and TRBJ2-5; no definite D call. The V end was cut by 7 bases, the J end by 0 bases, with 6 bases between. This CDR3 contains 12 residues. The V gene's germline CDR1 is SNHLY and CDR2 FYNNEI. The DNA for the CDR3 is TGTGCCAGCATGGCGTACCAAGAGACCCAGTACTTC. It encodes CASMAYQETQYF.

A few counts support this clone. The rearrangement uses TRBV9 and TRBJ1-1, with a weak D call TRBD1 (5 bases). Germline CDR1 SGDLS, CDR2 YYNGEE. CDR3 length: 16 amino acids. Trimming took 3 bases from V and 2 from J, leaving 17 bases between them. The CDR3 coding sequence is TGTGCCAGCAGCGGTGTGTTGGGGGGAGACAACACTGAAGCTTTCTTT. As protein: CASSGVLGGDNTEAFF.